This is a list of T cell receptor beta chains from one sample in a study of CD8 T cells in Susac syndrome. TCRdb reprocessed the immunoSEQ multiplex PCR reads with MiXCR, giving one entry per CDR3 protein. The data contain approximately 180,000 distinct CDR3 sequences, 90% to 97% of them singletons. Sample: CD4+ T cells from PBMCs. Source of these receptors: a human donor with multiple sclerosis. Each CDR3 is given with its conserved first and last residue. Each record gives: clone size, V gene, J gene, D gene, CDR3 protein, CDR3 DNA. The D gene is left open where the match is weak. Clone size is shown for a subset of rows, as once, few, many or a class of expanded clone.

-	TRBV12-5	TRBJ1-2	TRBD1	CASGLVSGGLYGYTF	TGTGCTAGTGGTTTGGTTTCAGGGGGCCTATATGGCTACACCTTC
once	TRBV7-9	TRBJ1-3	-	CASTDSGGFGNTIYF	TGTGCCAGCACCGATTCAGGAGGCTTCGGAAACACCATATATTTT
once	TRBV20-1	TRBJ2-1	-	CSASVGDNEQFF	TGCAGTGCCTCTGTGGGCGACAATGAGCAGTTCTTC
-	TRBV29-1	TRBJ2-5	TRBD1	CSVSRAPGQGQETQYF	TGCAGCGTGAGCCGCGCCCCGGGACAGGGGCAAGAGACCCAGTACTTC
once	TRBV25-1	TRBJ2-3	-	CASSLSGGLTQYF	TGTGCCAGCAGTCTTAGCGGAGGTCTGACGCAGTATTTT
-	TRBV29-1	TRBJ2-7	-	CSVGWGTGYEQYF	TGCAGCGTGGGTTGGGGGACTGGCTACGAGCAGTACTTC
-	TRBV29-1	TRBJ2-1	TRBD1	CSVWTGTSYNEQFF	TGCAGCGTCTGGACAGGGACCTCCTACAATGAGCAGTTCTTC
-	TRBV20-1	TRBJ1-6	-	CSALGQRNFSPLHF	TGCAGTGCCCTAGGACAGAGGAACTTCTCACCCCTCCACTTT
-	TRBV20-1	TRBJ2-7	-	CSARDKRQGLLEYF	TGCAGTGCTAGAGATAAAAGGCAGGGCTTATTGGAGTACTTC
few	TRBV7-9	TRBJ2-5	-	CASSLGVEETQYF	TGTGCCAGCAGCTTAGGAGTGGAAGAGACCCAGTACTTC
-	TRBV20-1	TRBJ2-1	-	CSAKPGLSDNEQFF	TGCAGTGCTAAACCGGGACTCTCGGACAATGAGCAGTTCTTC
once	TRBV20-1	TRBJ2-7	-	CSARMVGTEQYF	TGCAGTGCCCGAATGGTGGGAACCGAGCAGTACTTC
-	TRBV6-5	TRBJ1-5	-	CASSSDTYNQPQHF	TGTGCCAGCAGTTCCGACACCTATAATCAGCCCCAGCATTTT
-	TRBV23-1	TRBJ2-2	TRBD1	CASSHEQGYFTGELFF	TGCGCCAGCAGTCACGAACAGGGGTATTTCACCGGGGAGCTGTTTTTT
-	TRBV10-3	TRBJ2-3	-	CAISGSGATSSTDTQYF	TGTGCCATCAGTGGATCGGGGGCTACCTCTAGCACAGATACGCAGTATTTT
-	TRBV6-5	TRBJ2-7	-	CASSPPLPGEQYF	TGTGCCAGCAGTCCACCCCTTCCAGGCGAGCAGTACTTC
-	TRBV20-1	TRBJ2-7	TRBD1	CSVPTGAYYEQYF	TGCAGTGTTCCGACAGGGGCTTACTACGAGCAGTACTTC
-	TRBV12-3/TRBV12-4	TRBJ1-1	-	CASRVRVSPGHTEAFF	TGTGCCAGCAGAGTACGGGTCTCCCCCGGGCACACTGAAGCTTTCTTT
-	TRBV30	TRBJ2-7	-	CAWSVPGGHYEQYF	TGTGCCTGGAGTGTCCCCGGGGGTCACTACGAGCAGTACTTC
-	TRBV30	TRBJ2-1	-	CAWANGVYNEQFF	TGTGCCTGGGCCAACGGCGTCTACAATGAGCAGTTCTTC
-	TRBV4-3	TRBJ2-5	TRBD2	CASSQLSGTTKETQYF	TGCGCCAGCAGCCAATTATCCGGGACTACGAAAGAGACCCAGTACTTC
-	TRBV6-1	TRBJ2-2	-	CASSIGQDTGELFF	TGTGCCAGCAGCATCGGACAAGACACCGGGGAGCTGTTTTTT
-	TRBV14	TRBJ2-1	TRBD1	CASSQPGQEHAYNEQFF	TGTGCCAGCAGCCAACCAGGACAGGAACATGCCTACAATGAGCAGTTCTTC
-	TRBV27	TRBJ1-6	-	CASSLGNSPLHF	TGTGCCAGCAGTTTGGGTAATTCACCCCTCCACTTT
-	TRBV12-3/TRBV12-4	TRBJ1-2	-	CASTTGSTTLITF	TGTGCCAGCACTACAGGGTCCACCACGCTTATCACCTTC
-	TRBV5-1	TRBJ2-3	TRBD2	CASSLRGVGTDTQYF	TGCGCCAGCAGCCTGCGGGGGGTCGGCACAGATACGCAGTATTTT
-	TRBV6-1	TRBJ2-2	-	CASSETSDTGELFF	TGTGCCAGCAGTGAAACCTCGGACACCGGGGAGCTGTTTTTT
once	TRBV19	TRBJ1-1	-	CASSSFPRAFF	TGTGCCAGTAGTAGTTTCCCGAGAGCTTTCTTT
-	TRBV4-3	TRBJ2-7	-	CASSQDGGTSYEQYF	TGCGCCAGCAGCCAAGATGGGGGAACCTCCTACGAGCAGTACTTC
-	TRBV5-1	TRBJ1-2	-	CASSPSSGDYYGYTF	TGCGCCAGCAGCCCCTCGTCGGGGGACTACTATGGCTACACCTTC
-	TRBV5-1	TRBJ2-5	-	CASSFSERGTQYF	TGCGCCAGCAGCTTTAGCGAAAGGGGGACCCAGTACTTC
-	TRBV29-1	TRBJ2-5	-	CSVEIVLSQETQYF	TGCAGCGTTGAAATTGTCCTCAGCCAAGAGACCCAGTACTTC
-	TRBV6-2/TRBV6-3	TRBJ1-6	-	CASASAGRTLHF	TGTGCCAGCGCCTCCGCGGGGCGCACCCTCCACTTT
-	TRBV30	TRBJ1-2	-	CAWSNAGEGYTF	TGTGCCTGGAGTAATGCAGGGGAAGGCTACACCTTC
-	TRBV20-1	TRBJ1-5	-	CSAREHDTAGQPQHF	TGCAGTGCTAGAGAACACGACACAGCCGGGCAGCCCCAGCATTTT